Listed below are T cell receptor beta chains from one sample, sequenced in a study of cytomegalovirus exposure and HLA in healthy donors. Profiling relied on immunoSEQ multiplex PCR, and the TCRdb table lists in-frame clones only, not all of them. This table has approximately 80,000 clones, approximately 72% appearing once. Sequenced: PBMCs. All receptors come from a woman aged 40-49 years in good health and CMV-seropositive. CDR3s include the opening cysteine and the closing phenylalanine or tryptophan. The D gene is left open where the match is weak. Some rows mark clone size as missing; the rest say once, few, many or name a class of expanded clone.

clone size: -; V gene: TRBV7-2; J gene: TRBJ2-7; D gene: -; CDR3 protein: CASSWRTDYEQYF; CDR3 DNA: TGTGCCAGCTCTTGGAGGACGGACTACGAGCAGTACTTC
clone size: -; V gene: TRBV7-2; J gene: TRBJ2-2; D gene: TRBD2; CDR3 protein: CASSLARLAGGSGELFF; CDR3 DNA: TGTGCCAGCAGCTTAGCGCGACTAGCGGGGGGGTCCGGGGAGCTGTTTTTT
clone size: few; V gene: TRBV28; J gene: TRBJ2-1; D gene: TRBD2; CDR3 protein: CAISQGGGNNEQFF; CDR3 DNA: TGTGCCATCTCCCAGGGCGGGGGAAACAATGAGCAGTTCTTC
clone size: -; V gene: TRBV7-9; J gene: TRBJ2-7; D gene: TRBD2; CDR3 protein: CASSPSGGLASYEQYF; CDR3 DNA: TGTGCCAGCAGCCCGTCTGGGGGACTAGCGAGCTACGAGCAGTACTTC
clone size: -; V gene: TRBV7-2; J gene: TRBJ1-2; D gene: -; CDR3 protein: CASSAGGSGSNYGYTF; CDR3 DNA: TGTGCCAGCAGCGCCGGGGGGTCCGGTTCTAACTATGGCTACACCTTC
clone size: -; V gene: TRBV30; J gene: TRBJ2-3; D gene: TRBD2; CDR3 protein: CAWSAWTSGGELTDTQYF; CDR3 DNA: TGTGCCTGGAGTGCCTGGACTAGCGGGGGGGAGTTGACAGATACGCAGTATTTT
clone size: -; V gene: TRBV18; J gene: TRBJ1-1; D gene: -; CDR3 protein: CASSRFQGIMNTEAFF; CDR3 DNA: TGTGCCAGCTCCCGATTCCAGGGTATTATGAACACTGAAGCTTTCTTT
clone size: -; V gene: TRBV9; J gene: TRBJ1-1; D gene: TRBD1; CDR3 protein: CASSVDYWDSPNTEAFF; CDR3 DNA: TGTGCCAGCAGCGTAGACTACTGGGACAGCCCGAACACTGAAGCTTTCTTT
clone size: -; V gene: TRBV15; J gene: TRBJ1-5; D gene: -; CDR3 protein: CATSEVINQPQHF; CDR3 DNA: TGTGCCACCTCCGAGGTCATCAATCAGCCCCAGCATTTT
clone size: -; V gene: TRBV11-1; J gene: TRBJ1-6; D gene: -; CDR3 protein: CASSPRGRLDSPLHF; CDR3 DNA: TGTGCCAGCAGCCCGCGGGGAAGACTGGATTCACCCCTCCACTTT
clone size: -; V gene: TRBV19; J gene: TRBJ2-5; D gene: -; CDR3 protein: CASTQSTGRRETQYF; CDR3 DNA: TGTGCCAGTACCCAGTCGACAGGACGGAGGGAGACCCAGTACTTC
clone size: -; V gene: TRBV19; J gene: TRBJ2-7; D gene: -; CDR3 protein: CASSIDKYRGGYEQYF; CDR3 DNA: TGTGCCAGTAGTATAGACAAATACAGGGGAGGCTACGAGCAGTACTTC
clone size: -; V gene: TRBV19; J gene: TRBJ1-1; D gene: TRBD1; CDR3 protein: CASSILTGGNTEAFF; CDR3 DNA: TGTGCCAGTAGTATCCTGACAGGGGGGAACACTGAAGCTTTCTTT
clone size: -; V gene: TRBV2; J gene: TRBJ1-6; D gene: -; CDR3 protein: CASSARLSSPLHF; CDR3 DNA: TGTGCCAGCAGTGCGAGGCTTAGCTCACCCCTCCACTTT
clone size: -; V gene: TRBV6-5; J gene: TRBJ2-3; D gene: TRBD2; CDR3 protein: CASSYWAGGPDTQYF; CDR3 DNA: TGTGCCAGCAGTTACTGGGCGGGAGGGCCAGATACGCAGTATTTT
clone size: -; V gene: TRBV5-1; J gene: TRBJ1-1; D gene: -; CDR3 protein: CASSSGRTEAFF; CDR3 DNA: TGCGCCAGCAGCTCTGGTCGGACTGAAGCTTTCTTT
clone size: medium-sized; V gene: TRBV5-4; J gene: TRBJ1-1; D gene: TRBD1; CDR3 protein: CASSSTGFGMNTEAFF; CDR3 DNA: TGTGCCAGCAGCTCGACAGGGTTCGGAATGAACACTGAAGCTTTCTTT
clone size: -; V gene: TRBV9; J gene: TRBJ1-2; D gene: TRBD1; CDR3 protein: CASSVGDRGVSGYTF; CDR3 DNA: TGTGCCAGCAGCGTAGGTGACAGGGGGGTATCTGGCTACACCTTC
clone size: medium-sized; V gene: TRBV5-4; J gene: TRBJ2-2; D gene: TRBD1; CDR3 protein: CASSPRTGRRTISGELFF; CDR3 DNA: TGTGCCAGCAGCCCCCGGACAGGTCGCCGGACAATCTCCGGGGAGCTGTTTTTT
clone size: once; V gene: TRBV5-3; J gene: TRBJ1-5; D gene: TRBD1; CDR3 protein: CARSDKAGTGINQPQHF; CDR3 DNA: TGTGCCAGAAGCGACAAAGCAGGGACAGGCATCAATCAGCCCCAGCATTTT
clone size: -; V gene: TRBV19; J gene: TRBJ2-2; D gene: -; CDR3 protein: CASSPAVEDGELFF; CDR3 DNA: TGTGCCAGTAGTCCCGCTGTAGAGGACGGGGAGCTGTTTTTT
clone size: -; V gene: TRBV29-1; J gene: TRBJ2-7; D gene: TRBD1; CDR3 protein: CSVDPGTGTDEQYF; CDR3 DNA: TGCAGCGTTGACCCCGGGACAGGGACTGACGAGCAGTACTTC
clone size: medium-sized; V gene: TRBV6-1; J gene: TRBJ2-7; D gene: TRBD2; CDR3 protein: CASSEATSGRGVYEQYF; CDR3 DNA: TGTGCCAGCAGTGAAGCTACTAGCGGGAGAGGGGTCTACGAGCAGTACTTC
clone size: few; V gene: TRBV27; J gene: TRBJ1-2; D gene: -; CDR3 protein: CASSLGGNYGYTF; CDR3 DNA: TGTGCCAGCAGTTTAGGGGGGAACTATGGCTACACCTTC
clone size: -; V gene: TRBV5-1; J gene: TRBJ2-3; D gene: -; CDR3 protein: CASSLSGSTDTQYF; CDR3 DNA: TGCGCCAGCAGCTTATCGGGGAGCACAGATACGCAGTATTTT
clone size: few; V gene: TRBV6-5; J gene: TRBJ2-2; D gene: TRBD1; CDR3 protein: CASSYTGQYTGELFF; CDR3 DNA: TGTGCCAGCAGTTACACGGGACAGTACACCGGGGAGCTGTTTTTT
clone size: -; V gene: TRBV6-1; J gene: TRBJ1-2; D gene: -; CDR3 protein: CASNVRDNYGYPF; CDR3 DNA: TGTGCCAGCAACGTACGGGACAACTATGGCTACCCCTTC
clone size: few; V gene: TRBV28; J gene: TRBJ1-1; D gene: -; CDR3 protein: CASRPGQNTEAFF; CDR3 DNA: TGTGCCAGCAGACCCGGACAGAACACTGAAGCTTTCTTT
clone size: few; V gene: TRBV9; J gene: TRBJ1-1; D gene: -; CDR3 protein: CASSPEGRVNTEAFF; CDR3 DNA: TGTGCCAGCAGCCCGGAGGGGAGAGTGAACACTGAAGCTTTCTTT
clone size: -; V gene: TRBV30; J gene: TRBJ1-5; D gene: TRBD1; CDR3 protein: CAWGTGSNQPQHF; CDR3 DNA: TGTGCCTGGGGGACAGGAAGCAATCAGCCCCAGCATTTT
clone size: -; V gene: TRBV15; J gene: TRBJ1-4; D gene: -; CDR3 protein: CATSRDRGPGYNEKLFF; CDR3 DNA: TGTGCCACCAGCAGAGATAGGGGCCCAGGGTATAATGAAAAACTGTTTTTT
clone size: -; V gene: TRBV7-2; J gene: TRBJ2-7; D gene: -; CDR3 protein: CASSLLGVGYEQYF; CDR3 DNA: TGTGCCAGCAGCTTATTAGGGGTCGGGTACGAGCAGTACTTC
clone size: -; V gene: TRBV23-1; J gene: TRBJ1-5; D gene: -; CDR3 protein: CASSQSQQPQHF; CDR3 DNA: TGCGCCAGCAGTCAATCACAGCAGCCCCAGCATTTT
clone size: -; V gene: TRBV6-5; J gene: TRBJ2-7; D gene: -; CDR3 protein: CASSYSTTGLLEQYF; CDR3 DNA: TGTGCCAGCAGTTACTCGACGACGGGACTCCTCGAGCAGTACTTC
clone size: -; V gene: TRBV2; J gene: TRBJ2-3; D gene: -; CDR3 protein: CASSDWPTQYF; CDR3 DNA: TGTGCCAGCAGTGATTGGCCTACGCAGTATTTT
clone size: -; V gene: TRBV5-1; J gene: TRBJ2-3; D gene: TRBD2; CDR3 protein: CASSLAPGGTDTQYF; CDR3 DNA: TGCGCCAGCAGCTTGGCCCCGGGGGGGACAGATACGCAGTATTTT
clone size: -; V gene: TRBV9; J gene: TRBJ1-5; D gene: TRBD1; CDR3 protein: CASSAGTGSYNQPQHF; CDR3 DNA: TGTGCCAGCAGCGCAGGGACAGGGAGCTACAATCAGCCCCAGCATTTT
clone size: -; V gene: TRBV18; J gene: TRBJ1-4; D gene: -; CDR3 protein: CASSQNGGTNEKLFF; CDR3 DNA: TGTGCCAGCTCACAAAACGGGGGTACTAATGAAAAACTGTTTTTT
clone size: -; V gene: TRBV7-8; J gene: TRBJ1-1; D gene: -; CDR3 protein: CASSLVPGYTEAFF; CDR3 DNA: TGTGCCAGCAGCTTAGTCCCGGGATACACTGAAGCTTTCTTT
clone size: few; V gene: TRBV29-1; J gene: TRBJ2-3; D gene: -; CDR3 protein: CSVDWASTDTQYF; CDR3 DNA: TGCAGCGTTGATTGGGCTAGCACAGATACGCAGTATTTT
clone size: -; V gene: TRBV27; J gene: TRBJ2-1; D gene: TRBD1; CDR3 protein: CASRGLDRAAYNEQFF; CDR3 DNA: TGTGCCAGCAGAGGGTTAGACAGGGCGGCCTACAATGAGCAGTTCTTC
clone size: -; V gene: TRBV7-9; J gene: TRBJ1-1; D gene: -; CDR3 protein: CASSLGSSIGGTEAFF; CDR3 DNA: TGTGCCAGCAGCTTAGGTAGCTCCATAGGGGGCACTGAAGCTTTCTTT
clone size: -; V gene: TRBV5-1; J gene: TRBJ2-3; D gene: TRBD2; CDR3 protein: CASSEGTSGYTDTQYF; CDR3 DNA: TGCGCCAGCAGCGAAGGGACTAGCGGCTACACAGATACGCAGTATTTT
clone size: -; V gene: TRBV6-5; J gene: TRBJ1-2; D gene: -; CDR3 protein: CASSYSAGYGYTF; CDR3 DNA: TGTGCCAGCAGTTACTCGGCAGGCTATGGCTACACCTTC
clone size: -; V gene: TRBV5-1; J gene: TRBJ2-7; D gene: -; CDR3 protein: CASSFRSGTPGSYEQYF; CDR3 DNA: TGCGCCAGCAGCTTCCGTTCCGGGACACCTGGCTCCTACGAGCAGTACTTC
clone size: few; V gene: TRBV5-1; J gene: TRBJ1-1; D gene: -; CDR3 protein: CASSLGPTGANTEAFF; CDR3 DNA: TGCGCCAGCAGCTTGGGCCCGACAGGAGCGAACACTGAAGCTTTCTTT
clone size: few; V gene: TRBV5-6; J gene: TRBJ1-2; D gene: TRBD1; CDR3 protein: CASSWGPQGSYGYTF; CDR3 DNA: TGTGCCAGCAGCTGGGGACCACAGGGGAGCTATGGCTACACCTTC
clone size: -; V gene: TRBV7-9; J gene: TRBJ2-1; D gene: TRBD2; CDR3 protein: CASTSGSHWGEQFF; CDR3 DNA: TGTGCCAGTACCAGCGGGAGCCATTGGGGTGAGCAGTTCTTC
clone size: -; V gene: TRBV4-2; J gene: TRBJ2-5; D gene: -; CDR3 protein: CASSQDYSLETQYF; CDR3 DNA: TGTGCCAGCAGCCAAGATTACTCCCTAGAGACCCAGTACTTC
clone size: few; V gene: TRBV10-3; J gene: TRBJ2-5; D gene: TRBD2; CDR3 protein: CAISEGTSIQETQYF; CDR3 DNA: TGTGCCATCAGTGAAGGGACTAGTATACAGGAGACCCAGTACTTC
clone size: -; V gene: TRBV18; J gene: TRBJ1-1; D gene: -; CDR3 protein: CASSLEGNTEAFF; CDR3 DNA: TGTGCCAGCTCACTTGAGGGGAACACTGAAGCTTTCTTT
clone size: -; V gene: TRBV5-1; J gene: TRBJ2-5; D gene: TRBD2; CDR3 protein: CASSLGGSSQETQYF; CDR3 DNA: TGCGCCAGCAGCTTGGGCGGGAGTAGTCAAGAGACCCAGTACTTC
clone size: -; V gene: TRBV5-4; J gene: TRBJ1-2; D gene: -; CDR3 protein: CASSLGSTGYGYTF; CDR3 DNA: TGTGCCAGCAGTCTGGGGAGTACGGGGTATGGCTACACCTTC
clone size: -; V gene: TRBV5-4; J gene: TRBJ2-3; D gene: TRBD1; CDR3 protein: CASSVDRTTDTQYF; CDR3 DNA: TGTGCCAGCAGCGTGGACAGGACAACAGATACGCAGTATTTT
clone size: -; V gene: TRBV7-8; J gene: TRBJ1-5; D gene: TRBD1; CDR3 protein: CASSPMTGRMGQPQHF; CDR3 DNA: TGTGCCAGCAGCCCTATGACAGGGCGTATGGGTCAGCCCCAGCATTTT
clone size: -; V gene: TRBV9; J gene: TRBJ2-2; D gene: TRBD2; CDR3 protein: CASSVAGTSGTGELFF; CDR3 DNA: TGTGCCAGCAGCGTAGCAGGGACTAGCGGGACCGGGGAGCTGTTTTTT
clone size: -; V gene: TRBV7-2; J gene: TRBJ2-1; D gene: TRBD1; CDR3 protein: CASSPRTGPRYNEQFF; CDR3 DNA: TGTGCCAGCAGCCCTCGGACAGGTCCTAGGTACAATGAGCAGTTCTTC
clone size: -; V gene: TRBV7-9; J gene: TRBJ2-1; D gene: TRBD2; CDR3 protein: CAKVALAGVYYNEQFF; CDR3 DNA: TGTGCCAAGGTGGCCCTAGCGGGAGTTTACTACAATGAGCAGTTCTTC
clone size: -; V gene: TRBV28; J gene: TRBJ1-1; D gene: -; CDR3 protein: CATREGNRNTEAFF; CDR3 DNA: TGTGCCACCCGGGAAGGGAACCGGAACACTGAAGCTTTCTTT